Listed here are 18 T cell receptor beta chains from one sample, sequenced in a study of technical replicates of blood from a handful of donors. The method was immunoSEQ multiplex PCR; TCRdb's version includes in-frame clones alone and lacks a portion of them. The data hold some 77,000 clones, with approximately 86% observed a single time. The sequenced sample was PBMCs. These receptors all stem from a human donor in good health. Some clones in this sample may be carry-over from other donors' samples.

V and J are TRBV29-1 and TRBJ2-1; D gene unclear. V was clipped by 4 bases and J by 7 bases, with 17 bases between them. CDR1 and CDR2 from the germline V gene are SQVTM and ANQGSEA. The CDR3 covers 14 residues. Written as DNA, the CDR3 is TGCAGCGTTGCCGAGTTCGCCCTTGCTAATGAGCAGTTCTTC. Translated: CSVAEFALANEQFF.

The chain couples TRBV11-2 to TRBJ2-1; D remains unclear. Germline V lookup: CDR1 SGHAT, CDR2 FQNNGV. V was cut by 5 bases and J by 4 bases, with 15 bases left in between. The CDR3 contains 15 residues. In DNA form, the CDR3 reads TGTGCCAGCAGCCCGGCCACCGGAGAGTACAATGAGCAGTTCTTC. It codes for CASSPATGEYNEQFF.

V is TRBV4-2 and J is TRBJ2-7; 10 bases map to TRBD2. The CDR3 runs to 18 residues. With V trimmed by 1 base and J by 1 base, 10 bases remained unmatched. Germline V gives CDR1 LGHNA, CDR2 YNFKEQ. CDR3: CASSQVTPLAGVSYEQYF. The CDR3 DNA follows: TGTGCCAGCAGCCAAGTTACACCTCTAGCGGGGGTATCCTACGAGCAGTACTTC.

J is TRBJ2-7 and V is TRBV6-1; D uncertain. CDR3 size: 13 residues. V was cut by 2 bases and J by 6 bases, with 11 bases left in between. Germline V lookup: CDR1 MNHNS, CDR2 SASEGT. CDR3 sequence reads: CASSESHALEQYF. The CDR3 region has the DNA TGTGCCAGCAGTGAATCCCACGCACTCGAGCAGTACTTC.

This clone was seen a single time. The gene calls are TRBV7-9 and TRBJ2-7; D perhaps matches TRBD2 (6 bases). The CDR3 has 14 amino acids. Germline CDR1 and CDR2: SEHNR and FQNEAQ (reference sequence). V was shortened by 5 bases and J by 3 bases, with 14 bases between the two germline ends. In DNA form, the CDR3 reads TGTGCCAGCAGCCCAGGGACGGACTACTACGAGCAGTACTTC. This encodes CASSPGTDYYEQYF.

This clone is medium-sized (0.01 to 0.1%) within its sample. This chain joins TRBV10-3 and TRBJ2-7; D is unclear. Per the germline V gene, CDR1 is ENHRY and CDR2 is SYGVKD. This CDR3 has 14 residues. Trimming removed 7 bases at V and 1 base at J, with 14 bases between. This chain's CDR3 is CAITETHRSYEQYF. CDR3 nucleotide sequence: TGTGCCATCACAGAGACTCACCGGTCCTACGAGCAGTACTTC.

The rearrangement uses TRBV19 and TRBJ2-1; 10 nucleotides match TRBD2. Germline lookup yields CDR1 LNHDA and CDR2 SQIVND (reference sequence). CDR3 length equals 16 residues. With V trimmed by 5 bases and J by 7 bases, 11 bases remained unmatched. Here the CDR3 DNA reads TGTGCCAGTAGTGTCTCCCAGCGGGGGGGCAGGAATGAGCAGTTCTTC. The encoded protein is CASSVSQRGGRNEQFF.

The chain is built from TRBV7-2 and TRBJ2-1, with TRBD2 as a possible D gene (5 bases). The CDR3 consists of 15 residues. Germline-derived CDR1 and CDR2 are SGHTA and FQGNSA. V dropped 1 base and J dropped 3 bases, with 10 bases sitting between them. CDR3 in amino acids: CASSLVGVGYNEQFF. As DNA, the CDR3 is TGTGCCAGCAGCTTAGTGGGAGTCGGCTACAATGAGCAGTTCTTC.

CDR3 nucleotides: TGTGCCAGCAGTTCCTGGGGAGGGTATATGGAGCAGTTCTTC. This translates into CASSSWGGYMEQFF. The chain recombines TRBV27 with TRBJ2-1; 7 bases match TRBD2. The CDR3 is 14 amino acids. Germline CDR1 is MNHEY and CDR2 is SMNVEV (reference sequence). The trim removed 4 bases at V and 10 bases at J, leaving 10 bases unmatched.

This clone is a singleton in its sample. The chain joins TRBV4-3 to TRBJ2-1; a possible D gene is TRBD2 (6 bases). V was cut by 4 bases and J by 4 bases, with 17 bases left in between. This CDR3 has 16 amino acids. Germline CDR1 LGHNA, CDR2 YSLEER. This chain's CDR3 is CASSLEREFVYNEQFF. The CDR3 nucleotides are TGCGCCAGCAGCCTCGAACGGGAGTTTGTTTACAATGAGCAGTTCTTC.

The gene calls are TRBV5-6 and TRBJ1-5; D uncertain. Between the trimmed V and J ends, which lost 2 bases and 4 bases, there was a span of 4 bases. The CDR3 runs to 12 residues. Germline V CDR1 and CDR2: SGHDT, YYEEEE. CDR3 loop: CASSFQNQPQHF. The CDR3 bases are TGTGCCAGCAGCTTCCAAAATCAGCCCCAGCATTTT.

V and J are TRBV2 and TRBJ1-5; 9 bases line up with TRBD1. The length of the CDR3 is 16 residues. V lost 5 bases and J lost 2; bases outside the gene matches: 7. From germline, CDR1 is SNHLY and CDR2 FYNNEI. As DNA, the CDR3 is TGTGCCAGCAGTCCACAGGGGGCGATGGGCAATCAGCCCCAGCATTTT. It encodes CASSPQGAMGNQPQHF.

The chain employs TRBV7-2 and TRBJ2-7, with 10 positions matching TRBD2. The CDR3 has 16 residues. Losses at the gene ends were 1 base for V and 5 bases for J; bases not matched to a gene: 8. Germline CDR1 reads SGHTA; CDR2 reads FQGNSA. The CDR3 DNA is TGTGCCAGCAGCTTAGGCCCAGCGGGAGGGTCCAACGAGCAGTACTTC. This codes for CASSLGPAGGSNEQYF.

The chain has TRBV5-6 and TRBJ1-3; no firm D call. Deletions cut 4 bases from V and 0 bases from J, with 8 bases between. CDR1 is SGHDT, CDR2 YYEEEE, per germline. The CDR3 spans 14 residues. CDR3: CASSPMSSGNTIYF. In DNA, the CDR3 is TGTGCCAGCAGCCCGATGAGCTCTGGAAACACCATATATTTT.

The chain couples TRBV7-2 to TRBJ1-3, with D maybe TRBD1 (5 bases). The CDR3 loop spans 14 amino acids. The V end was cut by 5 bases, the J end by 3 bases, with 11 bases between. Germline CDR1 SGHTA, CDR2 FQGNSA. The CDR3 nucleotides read TGTGCCAGCAGCCCCGGGGGAAATGGAAACACCATATATTTT. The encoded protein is CASSPGGNGNTIYF.

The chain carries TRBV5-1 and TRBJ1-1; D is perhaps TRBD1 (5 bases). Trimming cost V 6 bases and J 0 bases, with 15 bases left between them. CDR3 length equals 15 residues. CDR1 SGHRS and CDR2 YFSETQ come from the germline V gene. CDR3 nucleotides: TGCGCCAGCACCCTGACAGCGGGCATGAACACTGAAGCTTTCTTT. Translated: CASTLTAGMNTEAFF.

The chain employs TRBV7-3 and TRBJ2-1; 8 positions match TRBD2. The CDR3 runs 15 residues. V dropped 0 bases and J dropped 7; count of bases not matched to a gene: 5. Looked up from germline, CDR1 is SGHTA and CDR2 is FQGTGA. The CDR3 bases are TGTGCCAGCAGCTTAACGCGGGAGGCCATGAATGAGCAGTTCTTC. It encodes CASSLTREAMNEQFF.

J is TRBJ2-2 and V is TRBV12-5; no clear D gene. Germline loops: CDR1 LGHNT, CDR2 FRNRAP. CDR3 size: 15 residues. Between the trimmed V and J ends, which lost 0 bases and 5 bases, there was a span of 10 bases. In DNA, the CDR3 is TGTGCTAGTGGTTTGGTTCGCGGCCGAACCGGGGAGCTGTTTTTT. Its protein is CASGLVRGRTGELFF.